Only a few counts were recorded for the clone carrying this T cell receptor beta chain. As processed by the authors: Estimated nucleated cell counts came from reference gene primer amplification. Method: immunoSEQ multiplex PCR; TCRdb's copy keeps in-frame clones and lacks some. D and trimming come from the DNA, and the V and J calls and clone size come from that table. The table has around 200,000 clones, under 85% seen once. The data were taken from a study of blood T cell repertoires in COVID-19. Overall study: COVID-19 samples, acute and convalescent, were from the United States, Italy and Spain. The cDNA or gDNA used as material had been derived from T cells, B-cell-depleted T cells, or PBMCs.

The CDR3 runs 13 residues. The J gene is TRBJ1-6, the V gene TRBV7-5; the table assigns TRBD1, which was not confirmed against the DNA. TRBV7-5 is reported as a pseudogene. This TCR was recovered from a human donor in a cohort sampled during active COVID-19. Sequencing was done on a sample of peripheral blood. CDR3 nucleotide sequence: TGTGCCGCCCAGGGGGATGAGCGTTCACCCCTCCACTTT. As protein: CAAQGDERSPLHF.